A single sample is the source of the 12 T cell receptor beta chains below, sequenced in a study of blood T cell repertoires in COVID-19. Produced via immunoSEQ multiplex PCR; TCRdb's table is partial and in-frame only. Altogether under 200,000 clones are present, over 75% being singletons, with the ten largest covering approximately 9.9%. Sequenced material: PBMCs or T cells enriched from blood (not recorded which). Receptors were obtained from a man over 45 who had recovered from COVID-19.

The chain joins TRBV28 to TRBJ2-1, with 10 bases fitting TRBD2. Germline-derived CDR1 and CDR2 are MDHEN and SYDVKM. This CDR3 comprises 15 residues. The V segment lost 3 bases and the J segment 5 bases; nucleotides outside the gene matches: 4. The CDR3 DNA reads as TGTGCCAGCAGTTTCGGACTAGCGGAAAACAATGAGCAGTTCTTC. This sequence encodes CASSFGLAENNEQFF. The full variable domain, rest sourced from reference TRBV28 and TRBJ2-1, is DVKVTQSSRYLVKRTGEKVFLECVQDMDHENMFWYRQDPGLGLRLIYFSYDVKMKEKGDIPEGYSVSREKKERFSLILESASTNQTSMYLCASSFGLAENNEQFFGPGTRLTVL.

The chain recombines TRBV27 with TRBJ2-3, with a weak D call TRBD1 (6 bases). The germline V gene encodes CDR1 MNHEY and CDR2 SMNVEV (reference sequence). This CDR3 is built from 15 residues. The ends were cut back, 4 bases at V and 2 bases at J, with 13 bases in the middle. For the CDR3, the DNA is TGTGCCAGCAGTTCGAGGACAGCCTTCACAGATACGCAGTATTTT. It encodes CASSSRTAFTDTQYF.

The chain is built from TRBV21-1 and TRBJ2-7; the table gives TRBD2 as D, unverified against the DNA. TRBV21-1 is designated a pseudogene. This CDR3 comprises 12 residues. The CDR3 here is CASSKLSGEQYF. CDR3 bases: TGTGCCAGCAGCAAATTGTCGGGTGAGCAGTACTTC.

The chain has TRBV4-2 and TRBJ2-6, with D unresolved. V lost 0 bases and J lost 1, with 13 bases in between. Germline CDR1 and CDR2: LGHNA and YNFKEQ. CDR3 length: 18 residues. As DNA, the CDR3 is TGTGCCAGCAGCCAAGATCATAACCTACTGTCTGGGGCCAACGTCCTGACTTTC. It specifies CASSQDHNLLSGANVLTF.

This clone was recorded many times. The rearrangement links TRBV18 to TRBJ1-6, with unresolved D. V dropped 2 bases and J dropped 10 bases, with 12 bases sitting between them. This CDR3 has 14 amino acids. Germline V gene sequence: CDR1 KGHSH, CDR2 LQKENI. CDR3 residues: CASSPTASPSPLHF. In nucleotides, the CDR3 is TGTGCCAGCTCACCAACAGCCTCCCCCTCACCCCTCCACTTT.

The chain couples TRBV5-1 to TRBJ1-5; D uncertain. The germline V gene encodes CDR1 SGHRS and CDR2 YFSETQ. Trimming stripped 5 bases from V and 5 bases from J, with 14 bases between. CDR3 length equals 14 residues. CDR3 coding DNA: TGCGCCAGCAGTTTAGAGCGCTGGGATCAGCCCCAGCATTTT. Translation gives CASSLERWDQPQHF.

The CDR3 is CASSETPSGSREQFF. Written as DNA, the CDR3 is TGTGCCAGCAGTGAAACGCCTAGCGGGAGCCGTGAGCAGTTCTTC. This chain links TRBV2 with TRBJ2-1, with 10 bases aligning to TRBD2. This CDR3 has 15 amino acids. The germline V gene encodes CDR1 SNHLY and CDR2 FYNNEI. V lost 2 bases and J lost 9; bases outside the gene matches: 7. The whole variable domain, filled in from reference TRBV2 and TRBJ2-1, reads EPEVTQTPSHQVTQMGQEVILRCVPISNHLYFYWYRQILGQKVEFLVSFYNNEISEKSEIFDDQFSVERPDGSNFTLKIRSTKLEDSAMYFCASSETPSGSREQFFGPGTRLTVL.

The V call is TRBV29-1, the J call TRBJ1-1, with 7 nucleotides matching TRBD1. This CDR3 spans 15 amino acids. Germline CDR1 reads SQVTM; CDR2 reads ANQGSEA. With V trimmed by 8 bases and J by 3 bases, 15 bases remained unmatched. The chain's CDR3 is CSSRQGVGGDTEAFF. CDR3 in DNA: TGCAGCTCCCGACAGGGCGTCGGTGGGGACACTGAAGCTTTCTTT. The full variable domain, in which reference TRBV29-1 and TRBJ1-1 provide the parts outside the CDR3, is SAVISQKPSRDICQRGTSLTIQCQVDSQVTMMFWYRQQPGQSLTLIATANQGSEATYESGFVIDKFPISRPNLTFSTLTVSNMSPEDSSIYLCSSRQGVGGDTEAFFGQGTRLTVV.

With respect to this clone: The sample has other DNA sequences that encode this CDR3 too. The CDR3 protein is CASSLASSYNEQFF. The CDR3 region has the DNA TGCGCCAGCAGCTTGGCGAGCTCCTACAATGAGCAGTTCTTC. This chain connects TRBV5-1 to TRBJ2-1, with unresolved D. This CDR3 is 14 amino acids long. Trimming left V 0 bases short and J 0 bases short, with 4 bases between. Germline CDR1 is SGHRS and CDR2 is YFSETQ. Full variable domain (outside the CDR3, taken from reference TRBV5-1 and TRBJ2-1): KAGVTQTPRYLIKTRGQQVTLSCSPISGHRSVSWYQQTPGQGLQFLFEYFSETQRNKGNFPGRFSGRQFSNSRSEMNVSTLELGDSALYLCASSLASSYNEQFFGPGTRLTVL.

The chain uses TRBV7-2 and TRBJ2-1, with D perhaps TRBD2 (6 bases). This CDR3 is 14 amino acids long. V was cut by 5 bases and J by 9 bases, with 17 bases left in between. Per the germline V gene, CDR1 is SGHTA and CDR2 is FQGNSA. CDR3 bases: TGTGCCAGCAGCCCACAACGCGGGAACAGTGAGCAGTTCTTC. Its protein product is CASSPQRGNSEQFF. Full variable domain (outside the CDR3, taken from reference TRBV7-2 and TRBJ2-1): GAGVSQSPSNKVTEKGKDVELRCDPISGHTALYWYRQSLGQGLEFLIYFQGNSAPDKSGLPSDRFSAERTGGSVSTLTIQRTQQEDSAVYLCASSPQRGNSEQFFGPGTRLTVL.

The chain joins TRBV6-5 to TRBJ2-7; the D gene is possibly TRBD2 (6 bases). The CDR3 sequence is 14 residues long. V was shortened by 6 bases and J by 2 bases, with 14 bases between the two germline ends. Looked up from germline, CDR1 is MNHEY and CDR2 is SVGAGI. The CDR3 bases are TGTGCCAGCAGCCGGCGGGAATTGGCCTACGAGCAGTACTTC. This sequence encodes CASSRRELAYEQYF.

This chain links TRBV10-1 with TRBJ1-4, with D possibly matching TRBD1 (6 bases). Trimming pared 7 bases from V and 8 bases from J, leaving 17 bases between. Per germline, CDR1 WNHNN and CDR2 SYGVQD (reference sequence). This CDR3 has 14 amino acids. CDR3 in amino acids: CASTPQGYEEKLFF. The CDR3, as DNA: TGCGCCAGCACCCCTCAGGGGTATGAGGAAAAACTGTTTTTT.